These 5 T cell receptor beta chains were sequenced from one sample in a study of OX40 agonist ivuxolimab in advanced cancers. Produced via immunoSEQ multiplex PCR; TCRdb's table is partial and in-frame only. The sample has 50,000 to 75,000 clones, 70% to 85% seen once; the top ten hold roughly 1.5%. Sequenced here: CD4+ or CD8+ T cells sorted from blood, sampled in a trial of the OX40 agonist ivuxolimab. Receptors were obtained from an adult with an advanced solid tumor such as melanoma, head and neck, liver or kidney cancer.

The chain couples TRBV11-2 to TRBJ2-7; the D gene is possibly TRBD2 (6 bases). CDR3 size: 14 residues. Germline V gene lookup returns CDR1 SGHAT and CDR2 FQNNGV. The V and J ends lost 5 bases and 1 base respectively, with 12 bases between them. CDR3 nucleotides: TGTGCCAGCAGCGGGACTCTAGATTCCTACGAGCAGTACTTC. The encoded protein is CASSGTLDSYEQYF.

The chain has TRBV30 and TRBJ2-1, with D possibly matching TRBD2 (5 bases). Per the germline V gene, CDR1 is GTSNPN and CDR2 is SVGIG (reference sequence). The CDR3 is made up of 16 amino acids. Trimming removed 1 base from V and 8 bases from J, with 21 bases in between. The CDR3 DNA is TGTGCCTGGAGTGGAAAACTAGGTCAGGTTTCGGATGAGCAGTTCTTC. Protein: CAWSGKLGQVSDEQFF.

The chain joins TRBV6-5 to TRBJ2-2; D uncertain. Trimming left V 5 bases short and J 4 bases short, with 5 bases between. Germline loops: CDR1 MNHEY, CDR2 SVGAGI. The CDR3 has 12 residues. The CDR3 nucleotides read TGTGCCAGCAGTAGGGTCACCGGGGAGCTGTTTTTT. This gives the protein CASSRVTGELFF.

The chain uses TRBV5-1 and TRBJ1-3; no reliable D call. The CDR3 runs 15 residues. Per the germline V gene, CDR1 is SGHRS and CDR2 is YFSETQ. Trimming shortened V by 0 bases and J by 0 bases, and 7 bases separated the two germline ends. CDR3 bases: TGCGCCAGCAGCTTGGCAGGTCACTCTGGAAACACCATATATTTT. Protein: CASSLAGHSGNTIYF.

The V gene is TRBV4-2, the J gene TRBJ2-3, with 12 bases lining up with TRBD2. Germline V gene sequence: CDR1 LGHNA, CDR2 YNFKEQ. The ends lost 4 bases at V and 2 bases at J; junction bases unmatched: 7. CDR3 length: 17 residues. CDR3 amino acids: CASSLGLAGSSTDTQYF. The CDR3 DNA reads as TGTGCCAGCAGCCTCGGACTAGCGGGGTCCTCCACAGATACGCAGTATTTT.